This T cell receptor beta chain was sequenced for a study of CD8 T cells in Susac syndrome. TCR beta from blood CD8+ and CD4+ T cells was sequenced. TEMRA cells were enriched by FACS, while CD8+ and CD4+ T cells were obtained through a negative isolation that was performed magnetically. Germline values: CDR1 SGHTA, CDR2 FQGNSA. The CDR3 contains 13 residues. The V and J ends lost 2 bases and 3 bases respectively, with 8 bases between them. This clonotype was observed a few times. RNA totalling roughly 0.45 to 1 ug underwent reverse transcription with random hexamers. TCRdb re-derived calls from the immunoSEQ multiplex PCR reads in MiXCR, one entry per CDR3 protein. The table has roughly 200,000 distinct CDR3 sequences, nearly 97% seen once.

Sequencing was done on a sample of CD4+ T cells from PBMCs. This chain connects TRBV7-2 to TRBJ2-7; D uncertain. This clonotype was sampled from a human donor with multiple sclerosis. The CDR3 DNA follows: TGTGCCAGCAGCTTAATTCACGGCTACGAGCAGTACTTC. It yields the protein CASSLIHGYEQYF.